These 18 T cell receptor beta chains share one sample of origin, sequenced in a study of T cell responses to AZD1222 COVID-19 vaccine. Some clones are missing from TCRdb's copy, which holds only in-frame ones; the method was immunoSEQ multiplex PCR. Here the sample spans 100,000 to 150,000 clones, roughly 84% being singletons. Specimen: peripheral blood, collected 28 days after the second AZD1222 dose. The receptors stem from an adult who received the AZD1222 COVID-19 vaccine.

The chain has TRBV6-5 and TRBJ1-4; D not certain. This CDR3 is 12 amino acids long. CDR1 is MNHEY, CDR2 SVGAGI, per germline. V was pared by 6 bases and J by 8 bases, with 10 bases between. This CDR3 reads CASSPGFEKLFF. CDR3 nucleotides: TGTGCCAGCAGCCCCGGGTTCGAAAAACTGTTTTTT.

J is TRBJ1-6 and V is TRBV7-2; no firm D call. The CDR3 totals 13 residues. The V end was cut by 1 base, the J end by 16 bases, with 14 bases between. Germline lookup yields CDR1 SGHTA and CDR2 FQGNSA. CDR3 in DNA: TGTGCCAGCAGCTTAGATGGAGAGCGAAATCTCCACTTT. Translating gives CASSLDGERNLHF.

The chain has TRBV4-1 and TRBJ2-3; 8 nucleotides align to TRBD2. The germline V gene has CDR1 MGHRA and CDR2 YSYEKL. Unmatched junction bases numbered 12, after V lost 3 bases and J lost 1 base. The CDR3 consists of 18 residues. The CDR3 bases are TGCGCCAGCAGCCACCGGGTTTGGAGCGGGAGAGGCACAGATACGCAGTATTTT. As protein: CASSHRVWSGRGTDTQYF.

This chain links TRBV7-9 with TRBJ2-7; 7 nucleotides match TRBD2. J lost 2 bases, V lost 2 bases, and 3 bases had no gene match. CDR3 length: 14 residues. Germline-derived CDR1 and CDR2 are SEHNR and FQNEAQ (reference sequence). CDR3 amino acids: CASSLPSGPYEQYF. CDR3 nucleotide sequence: TGTGCCAGCAGCTTACCTAGCGGCCCCTACGAGCAGTACTTC.

The chain has TRBV29-1 and TRBJ2-3; either TRBD1 or TRBD2 may fit D (6 bases each). The CDR3 is 13 amino acids. CDR1 and CDR2 from the germline V gene are SQVTM and ANQGSEA. Trimming left V 7 bases short and J 5 bases short, with 16 bases between. The CDR3 protein is CSARGAQGDTQYF. Here the CDR3 DNA reads TGCAGCGCGAGGGGGGCGCAAGGAGATACGCAGTATTTT.

The chain is built from TRBV9 and TRBJ1-2; unclear D gene. Looked up from germline, CDR1 is SGDLS and CDR2 is YYNGEE. The ends were cut back, 4 bases at V and 9 bases at J, with 10 bases in the middle. The CDR3 spans 11 residues. As DNA, the CDR3 is TGTGCCAGCAGCAATTCGGGAAGCTACACCTTC. Its translation: CASSNSGSYTF.

V usage is TRBV2 and J usage is TRBJ2-2; TRBD2 matches at 10 bases. CDR1 and CDR2 from the germline V gene are SNHLY and FYNNEI. The CDR3 loop spans 15 amino acids. The ends lost 5 bases at V and 5 bases at J; junction bases unmatched: 5. CDR3 residues: CASSSGRAGTGELFF. Here the CDR3 DNA reads TGTGCCAGCAGTAGCGGGAGGGCCGGAACCGGGGAGCTGTTTTTT.

The chain couples TRBV10-1 to TRBJ1-1; no clear D gene. Trimming took 5 bases from V and 1 from J, leaving 17 bases between them. Per the germline V gene, CDR1 is WNHNN and CDR2 is SYGVQD (reference sequence). The CDR3 sequence is 16 residues long. This CDR3 reads CASSPRPSLPNTEAFF. The CDR3 DNA reads as TGCGCCAGCAGTCCCCGACCGAGCCTACCGAACACTGAAGCTTTCTTT.

The V and J genes are TRBV30 and TRBJ1-3; the D gene is possibly TRBD1 (5 bases). The germline gives CDR1 GTSNPN, CDR2 SVGIG (reference sequence). This CDR3 contains 14 residues. V was trimmed by 3 bases and J by 0 bases, leaving 9 bases between them. The CDR3 here is CAWSQGYSGNTIYF. DNA for the CDR3: TGTGCCTGGAGCCAGGGATACTCTGGAAACACCATATATTTT.

V usage is TRBV13 and J usage is TRBJ1-4; tentatively, D is TRBD1 (6 bases). Germline V gene sequence: CDR1 PRHDT, CDR2 FYEKMQ (reference sequence). V shed 5 bases and J shed 8 bases, with 15 bases lying between them. The CDR3 contains 14 residues. In DNA form, the CDR3 reads TGTGCCAGCAGCCGGGTGGGGGCAGGAGAAAAACTGTTTTTT. Amino acids: CASSRVGAGEKLFF.

This sequence joins TRBV6-5 and TRBJ1-1, with 7 bases that match TRBD1. Trimming took 5 bases from V and 5 from J; bases not matched to a gene: 11. This CDR3 is built from 15 residues. From germline, CDR1 is MNHEY and CDR2 SVGAGI. The CDR3 nucleotides are TGTGCCAGCAGTCCTTGGGAGGGGGCGCGGACTGAAGCTTTCTTT. The encoded protein is CASSPWEGARTEAFF.

The chain joins TRBV13 to TRBJ2-7; D gene ambiguous. The length of the CDR3 is 13 residues. From germline, CDR1 is PRHDT and CDR2 FYEKMQ (reference sequence). V was shortened by 2 bases and J by 7 bases, with 12 bases between the two germline ends. CDR3 amino acids: CASSLSSNFEQYF. In nucleotides, the CDR3 is TGTGCCAGCAGCTTATCATCGAACTTTGAGCAGTACTTC.

J is TRBJ2-3 and V is TRBV19, with D maybe TRBD2 (5 bases). The CDR3 consists of 14 residues. Looked up from germline, CDR1 is LNHDA and CDR2 is SQIVND (reference sequence). The V gene lost 8 bases and the J gene lost 3 bases, with 15 bases spanning the gap. As DNA, the CDR3 is TGTGCCAGTGGCGACCCCGGGATAACAGATACGCAGTATTTT. Its protein is CASGDPGITDTQYF.

CDR3 bases: TGTGCCAGCAGCTTAGGCTTCGACGAGCTCTACAATGAGCAGTTCTTC. Protein: CASSLGFDELYNEQFF. The chain combines TRBV13 with TRBJ2-1; D ambiguous. Trimming stripped 0 bases from V and 3 bases from J, with 12 bases between. CDR3 length equals 16 residues. Germline loops: CDR1 PRHDT, CDR2 FYEKMQ (reference sequence).

This chain joins TRBV4-3 and TRBJ2-1, with 9 bases fitting TRBD1. The CDR3 is 17 amino acids. Germline V CDR1 and CDR2: LGHNA, YSLEER. V lost 1 base, J lost 1 base, and 5 bases stayed unmatched. The CDR3 DNA is TGCGCCAGCAGCCAAGCTGACAGGGGGGGATCCTACAATGAGCAGTTCTTC. This codes for CASSQADRGGSYNEQFF.

This sequence joins TRBV7-8 and TRBJ2-7; D ambiguous. The ends were cut back, 3 bases at V and 1 base at J, with 10 bases in the middle. CDR3 length: 14 residues. The V gene's germline CDR1 is SGHVS and CDR2 FQNEAQ. The CDR3 is CASSFGQPSYEQYF. CDR3 DNA: TGTGCCAGCAGCTTCGGGCAGCCTTCCTACGAGCAGTACTTC.

This clone was observed a few times. This chain joins TRBV6-1 and TRBJ2-5; D is undetermined. The ends were cut back, 3 bases at V and 13 bases at J, with 18 bases in the middle. CDR1 is MNHNS and CDR2 is SASEGT in the germline V gene. The CDR3 sequence is 13 residues long. The CDR3 loop reads CASSDGSVETRYF. CDR3 nucleotide sequence: TGTGCCAGCAGTGACGGGTCAGTGGAGACGAGGTACTTC.

This clone was picked up a small number of times. The chain combines TRBV30 with TRBJ1-5; TRBD1 aligns across 8 bases. Trimming cost V 3 bases and J 6 bases; bases outside gene matches: 4. The CDR3 extends over 13 amino acids. The germline V gene has CDR1 GTSNPN and CDR2 SVGIG (reference sequence). CDR3 nucleotides: TGTGCCTGGAGCCCGGACAGGGTTCAGCCCCAGCATTTT. Protein sequence: CAWSPDRVQPQHF.